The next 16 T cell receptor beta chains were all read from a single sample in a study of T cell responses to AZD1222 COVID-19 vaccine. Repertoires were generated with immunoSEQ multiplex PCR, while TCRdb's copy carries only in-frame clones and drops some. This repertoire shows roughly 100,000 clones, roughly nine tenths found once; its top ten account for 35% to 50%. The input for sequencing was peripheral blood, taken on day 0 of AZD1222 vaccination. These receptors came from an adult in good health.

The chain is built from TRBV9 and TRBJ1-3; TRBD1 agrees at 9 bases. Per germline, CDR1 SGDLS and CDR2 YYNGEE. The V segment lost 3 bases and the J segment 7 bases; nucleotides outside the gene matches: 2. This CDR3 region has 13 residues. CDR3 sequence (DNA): TGTGCCAGCAGCGCTACAGGGGGCAACACCATATATTTT. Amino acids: CASSATGGNTIYF.

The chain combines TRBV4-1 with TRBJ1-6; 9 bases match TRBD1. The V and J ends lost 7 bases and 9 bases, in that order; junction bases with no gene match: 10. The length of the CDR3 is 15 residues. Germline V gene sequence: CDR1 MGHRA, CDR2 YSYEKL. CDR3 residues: CASTPGQGVSSPLHF. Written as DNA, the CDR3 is TGCGCCAGCACTCCGGGACAGGGCGTGAGTTCACCCCTCCACTTT.

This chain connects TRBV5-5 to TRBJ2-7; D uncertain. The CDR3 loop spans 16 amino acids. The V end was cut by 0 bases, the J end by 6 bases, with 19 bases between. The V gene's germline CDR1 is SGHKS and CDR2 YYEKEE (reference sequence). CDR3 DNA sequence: TGTGCCAGCAGCTTGGCCCTGGCAGTCTCGGTCGCCGAGCAGTACTTC. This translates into CASSLALAVSVAEQYF.

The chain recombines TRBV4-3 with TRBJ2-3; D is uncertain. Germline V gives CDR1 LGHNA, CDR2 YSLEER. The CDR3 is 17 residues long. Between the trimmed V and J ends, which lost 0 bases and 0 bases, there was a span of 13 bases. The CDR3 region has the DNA TGCGCCAGCAGCCAAGAGCCCCTTACAAGGAGCACAGATACGCAGTATTTT. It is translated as CASSQEPLTRSTDTQYF.

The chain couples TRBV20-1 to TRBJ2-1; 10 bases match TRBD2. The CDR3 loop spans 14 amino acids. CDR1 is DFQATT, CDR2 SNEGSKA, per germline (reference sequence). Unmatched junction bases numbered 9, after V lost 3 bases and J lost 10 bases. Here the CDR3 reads CSASSLAGVQEQFF. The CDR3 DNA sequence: TGCAGTGCTAGTAGTCTAGCGGGAGTGCAGGAGCAGTTCTTC.

Here the CDR3 reads CASTSLAGGGNEQFF. The CDR3 nucleotides read TGTGCCAGCACCTCACTAGCGGGAGGTGGAAATGAGCAGTTCTTC. This sequence joins TRBV11-2 and TRBJ2-1; 12 nucleotides align to TRBD2. The CDR3 is made up of 15 amino acids. Germline V gene data show CDR1 as SGHAT and CDR2 as FQNNGV. The trim removed 7 bases at V and 7 bases at J, leaving 8 bases unmatched.

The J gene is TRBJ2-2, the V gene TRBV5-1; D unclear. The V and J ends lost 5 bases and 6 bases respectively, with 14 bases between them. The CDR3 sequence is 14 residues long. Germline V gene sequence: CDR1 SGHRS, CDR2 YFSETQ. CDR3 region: CASSNTDLAGELFF. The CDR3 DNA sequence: TGCGCCAGCAGTAACACAGACTTGGCCGGGGAGCTGTTTTTT.

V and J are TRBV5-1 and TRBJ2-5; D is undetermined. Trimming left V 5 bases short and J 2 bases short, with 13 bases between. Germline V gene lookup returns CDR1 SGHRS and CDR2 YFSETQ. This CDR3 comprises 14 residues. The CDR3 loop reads CASRTSPPQETQYF. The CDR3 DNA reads TGCGCCAGCAGGACGAGTCCCCCACAAGAGACCCAGTACTTC.

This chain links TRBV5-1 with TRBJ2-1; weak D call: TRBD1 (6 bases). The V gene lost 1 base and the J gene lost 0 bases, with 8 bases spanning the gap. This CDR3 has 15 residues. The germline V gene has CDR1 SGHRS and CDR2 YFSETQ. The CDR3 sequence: CASSLRGGSYNEQFF. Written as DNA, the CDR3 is TGCGCCAGCAGCTTGAGAGGGGGCTCCTACAATGAGCAGTTCTTC.

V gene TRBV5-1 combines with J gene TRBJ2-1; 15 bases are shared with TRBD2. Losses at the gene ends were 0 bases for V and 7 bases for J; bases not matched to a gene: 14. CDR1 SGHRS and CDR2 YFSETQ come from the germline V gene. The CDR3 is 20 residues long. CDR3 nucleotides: TGCGCCAGCAGCTTGGAGTTTTTGGCGAGCGGGACTAGCGGGAGGAATGAGCAGTTCTTC. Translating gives CASSLEFLASGTSGRNEQFF.

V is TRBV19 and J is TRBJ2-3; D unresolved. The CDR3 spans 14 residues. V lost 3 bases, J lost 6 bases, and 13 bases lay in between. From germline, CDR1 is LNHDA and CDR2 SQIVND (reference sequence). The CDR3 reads CASSMPKATDTQYF. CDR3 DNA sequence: TGTGCCAGTAGTATGCCGAAGGCTACCGATACGCAGTATTTT.

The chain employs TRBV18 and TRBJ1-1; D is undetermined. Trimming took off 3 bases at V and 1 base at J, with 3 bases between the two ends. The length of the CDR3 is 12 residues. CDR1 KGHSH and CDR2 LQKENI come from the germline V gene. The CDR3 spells CASSPTNTEAFF. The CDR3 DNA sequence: TGTGCCAGCTCACCGACGAACACTGAAGCTTTCTTT. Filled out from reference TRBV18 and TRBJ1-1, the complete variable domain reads NAGVMQNPRHLVRRRGQEARLRCSPMKGHSHVYWYRQLPEEGLKFMVYLQKENIIDESGMPKERFSAEFPKEGPSILRIQQVVRGDSAAYFCASSPTNTEAFFGQGTRLTVV.

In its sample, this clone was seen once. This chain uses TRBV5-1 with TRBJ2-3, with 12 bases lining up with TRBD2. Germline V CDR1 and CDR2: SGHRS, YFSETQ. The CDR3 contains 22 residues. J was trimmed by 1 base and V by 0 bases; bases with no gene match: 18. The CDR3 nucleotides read TGCGCCAGCAGCTTGGGACGGGTTAAATCCGGGACTAGCGGGTCCCGCACAGATACGCAGTATTTT. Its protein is CASSLGRVKSGTSGSRTDTQYF.

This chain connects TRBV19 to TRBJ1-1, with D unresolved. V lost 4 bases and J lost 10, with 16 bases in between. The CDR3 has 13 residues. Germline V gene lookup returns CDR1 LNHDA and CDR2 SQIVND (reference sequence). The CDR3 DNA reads TGTGCCAGTAGTAAAGAGCCGAGGGAAGGAGCTTTCTTT. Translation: CASSKEPREGAFF. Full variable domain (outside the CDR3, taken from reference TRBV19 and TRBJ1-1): DGGITQSPKYLFRKEGQNVTLSCEQNLNHDAMYWYRQDPGQGLRLIYYSQIVNDFQKGDIAEGYSVSREKKESFPLTVTSAQKNPTAFYLCASSKEPREGAFFGQGTRLTVV.

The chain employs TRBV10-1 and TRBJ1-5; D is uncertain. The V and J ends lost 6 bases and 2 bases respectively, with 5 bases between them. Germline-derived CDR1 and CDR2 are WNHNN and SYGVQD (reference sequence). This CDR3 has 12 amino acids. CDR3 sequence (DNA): TGCGCCAGCAGCCAGGGCAATCAGCCCCAGCATTTT. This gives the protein CASSQGNQPQHF.

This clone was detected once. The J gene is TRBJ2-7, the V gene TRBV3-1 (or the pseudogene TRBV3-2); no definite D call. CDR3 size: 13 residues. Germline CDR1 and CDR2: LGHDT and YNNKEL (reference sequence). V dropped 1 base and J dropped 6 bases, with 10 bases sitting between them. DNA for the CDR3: TGTGCCAGCAGCCAAGGGGCCGGCGGCGAGCAGTACTTC. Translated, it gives CASSQGAGGEQYF.